What follows is one T cell receptor (beta chain) and its context. TCR alpha and beta CDR3s were amplified from mRNA by semiquantitative ARM-PCR. Exponential amplification used communal superprimers after tagged nested gene-specific primers in ARM-PCR. Exonuclease cleared nested primers, then first-round products were reamplified. From the multiplex PCR reads, TCRdb called clonotypes with MiXCR, one entry per CDR3 protein. This sample has some 7,000 distinct CDR3 sequences, with under 70% found just once. From pooled CD4+ and CD8+ T cells, anti-CD45RA microbeads isolated naive plus transitional cells. This entry is derived from a study of relationships among human T cell subsets. V lost 4 bases and J 3 bases, leaving 16 bases between the germline ends. The CDR3 runs 15 residues. Germline CDR1 LGHNA, CDR2 YNFKEQ.

The sequence derives from a man aged 35 to 55 in good health. The sequenced material came from naive and transitional (CD45RA+) T cells sorted from blood. The chain links TRBV4-2 to TRBJ2-7; D is possibly TRBD2 (6 bases). Here the CDR3 DNA reads TGTGCCAGCAGCCCCACCGGGACTTTCGGCTACGAGCAGTACTTC. It encodes CASSPTGTFGYEQYF.